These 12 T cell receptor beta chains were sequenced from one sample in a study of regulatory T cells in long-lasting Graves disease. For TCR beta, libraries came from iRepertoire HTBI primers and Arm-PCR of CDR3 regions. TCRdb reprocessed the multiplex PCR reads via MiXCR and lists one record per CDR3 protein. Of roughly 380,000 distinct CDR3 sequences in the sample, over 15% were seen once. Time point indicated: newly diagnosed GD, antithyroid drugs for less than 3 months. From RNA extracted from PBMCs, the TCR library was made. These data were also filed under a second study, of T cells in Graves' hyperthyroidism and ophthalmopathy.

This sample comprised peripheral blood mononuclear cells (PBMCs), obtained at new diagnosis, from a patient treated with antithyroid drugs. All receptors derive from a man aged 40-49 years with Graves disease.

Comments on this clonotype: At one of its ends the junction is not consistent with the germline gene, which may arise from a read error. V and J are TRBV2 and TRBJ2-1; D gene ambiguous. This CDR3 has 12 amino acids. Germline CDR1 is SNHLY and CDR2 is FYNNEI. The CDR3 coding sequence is TGTGCCAGCAGTGAAGCGTCCCCCACGCCGGTCTTC. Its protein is CASSEASPTPVF. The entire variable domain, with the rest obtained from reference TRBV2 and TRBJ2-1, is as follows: EPEVTQTPSHQVTQMGQEVILRCVPISNHLYFYWYRQILGQKVEFLVSFYNNEISEKSEIFDDQFSVERPDGSNFTLKIRSTKLEDSAMYFCASSEASPTPVFGPGTRLTVL.

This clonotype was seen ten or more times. CDR3 protein: CASSQSGAGELFF. The CDR3 coding sequence is TGTGCCAGCAGCCAGAGCGGGGCCGGGGAGCTGTTTTTT. The V call is TRBV3-1, the J call TRBJ2-2, with 7 nucleotides matching TRBD2. The trim removed 3 bases at V and 6 bases at J, leaving 1 base unmatched. The CDR3 spans 13 residues. Germline lookup yields CDR1 LGHDT and CDR2 YNNKEL (reference sequence).

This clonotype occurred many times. CDR3 sequence (DNA): TGTGCCAGCAGCTTAGTTCTCCGGTTGAACACCGGGGAGCTGTTTTTT. It translates to CASSLVLRLNTGELFF. The J gene is TRBJ2-2, the V gene TRBV11-2; D is uncertain. The V end lost 1 base, the J end lost 1 base, and 10 bases lay between the germline ends. Germline V gives CDR1 SGHAT, CDR2 FQNNGV. The CDR3 extends over 16 amino acids.

The CDR3 region has the DNA TGTGCCAGCAGTTGGGACAGGGCGGCTGGGGCCAACGTCCTGACTTTC. Translating it yields CASSWDRAAGANVLTF. V usage is TRBV7-9 and J usage is TRBJ2-6; 9 bases line up with TRBD1. The J segment lost 2 bases and the V segment lost 6 bases, leaving 5 bases of the junction unmatched. In germline, CDR1 is SEHNR, CDR2 FQNEAQ (reference sequence). This CDR3 has 16 residues.

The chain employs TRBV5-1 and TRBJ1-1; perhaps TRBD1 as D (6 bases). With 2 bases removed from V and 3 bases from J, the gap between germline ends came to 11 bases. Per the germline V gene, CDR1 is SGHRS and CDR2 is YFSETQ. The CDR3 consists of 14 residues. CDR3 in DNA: TGCGCCAGCAGCTTCCAGTCAGGGGACACTGAAGCTTTCTTT. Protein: CASSFQSGDTEAFF.

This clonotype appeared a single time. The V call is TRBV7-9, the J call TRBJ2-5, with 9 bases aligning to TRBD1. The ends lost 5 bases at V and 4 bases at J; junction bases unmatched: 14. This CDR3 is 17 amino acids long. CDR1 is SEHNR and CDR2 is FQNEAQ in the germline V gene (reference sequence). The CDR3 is CASSPLGVGTGRETQYF. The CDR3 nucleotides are TGTGCCAGCAGCCCTCTTGGGGTCGGGACAGGGAGAGAGACCCAGTACTTC.

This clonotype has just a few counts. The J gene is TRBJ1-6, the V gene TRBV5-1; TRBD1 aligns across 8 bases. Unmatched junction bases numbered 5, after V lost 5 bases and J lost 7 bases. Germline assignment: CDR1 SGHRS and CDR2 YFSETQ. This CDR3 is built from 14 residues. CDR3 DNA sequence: TGCGCCAGCAGGATGGACAGGGAAAATTCACCCCTCCACTTT. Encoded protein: CASRMDRENSPLHF.

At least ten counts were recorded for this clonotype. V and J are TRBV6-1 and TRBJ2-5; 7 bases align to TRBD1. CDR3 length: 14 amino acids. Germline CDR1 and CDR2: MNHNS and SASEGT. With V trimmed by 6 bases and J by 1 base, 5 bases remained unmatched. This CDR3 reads CASRTGPSQETQYF. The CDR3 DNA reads TGTGCCAGCAGGACAGGGCCGTCCCAAGAGACCCAGTACTTC.

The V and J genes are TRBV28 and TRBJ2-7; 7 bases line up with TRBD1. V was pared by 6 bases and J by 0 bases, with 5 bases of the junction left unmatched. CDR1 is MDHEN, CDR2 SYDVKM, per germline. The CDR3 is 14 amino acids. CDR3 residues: CASRDRARSYEQYF. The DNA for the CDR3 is TGTGCCAGCAGAGACAGGGCTCGCTCCTACGAGCAGTACTTC.

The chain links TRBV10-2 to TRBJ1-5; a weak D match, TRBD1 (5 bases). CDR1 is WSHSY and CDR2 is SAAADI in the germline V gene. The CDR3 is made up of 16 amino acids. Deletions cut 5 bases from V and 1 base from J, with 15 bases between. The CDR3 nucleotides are TGCGCCAGCAGTAATACAGGACGCGGAAGCAATCAGCCCCAGCATTTT. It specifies CASSNTGRGSNQPQHF.

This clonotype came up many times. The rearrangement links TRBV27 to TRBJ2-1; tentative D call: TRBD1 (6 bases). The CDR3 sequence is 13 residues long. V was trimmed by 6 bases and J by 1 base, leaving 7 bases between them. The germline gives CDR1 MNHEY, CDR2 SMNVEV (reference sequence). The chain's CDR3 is CASSRGSYNEQFF. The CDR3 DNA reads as TGTGCCAGCAGCAGGGGTTCCTACAATGAGCAGTTCTTC.

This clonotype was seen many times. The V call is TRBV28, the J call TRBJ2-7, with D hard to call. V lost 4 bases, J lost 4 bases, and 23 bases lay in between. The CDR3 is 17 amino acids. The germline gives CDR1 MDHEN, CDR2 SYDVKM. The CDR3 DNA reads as TGTGCCAGCAGTTCCCATACGACACCTAAACGAAGATACGAGCAGTACTTC. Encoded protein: CASSSHTTPKRRYEQYF. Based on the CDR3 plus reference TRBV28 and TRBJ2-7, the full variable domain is DVKVTQSSRYLVKRTGEKVFLECVQDMDHENMFWYRQDPGLGLRLIYFSYDVKMKEKGDIPEGYSVSREKKERFSLILESASTNQTSMYLCASSSHTTPKRRYEQYFGPGTRLTVT.